The rows below give T cell receptor beta chains drawn from one sample of a study of T cell responses to AZD1222 COVID-19 vaccine. Some clones are missing from TCRdb's copy, which holds only in-frame ones; the method was immunoSEQ multiplex PCR. The profile covers 90,000 to 100,000 clones, with about four fifths appearing a single time and approximately 15% taken by the ten largest. This material consisted of peripheral blood, taken 28 days after the second AZD1222 dose. These receptors were taken from an adult who received the AZD1222 COVID-19 vaccine. The CDR3 runs from the conserved cysteine through the conserved F or W. D genes are given only for firm matches. Part of the rows lack a size; the others show once, few, many or a class for expanded clones.

d_gene	v_gene	j_gene	abundance	CDR3nt	CDR3aa
-	TRBV29-1	TRBJ1-2	-	TGCAGCGCGCGGGGCGGGGGGCTCGACTATGGCTACACCTTC	CSARGGGLDYGYTF
-	TRBV7-6	TRBJ2-3	-	TGTGCCAGCAGCCAAGGGACTTTACGCACAGATACGCAGTATTTT	CASSQGTLRTDTQYF
-	TRBV18	TRBJ1-1	-	TGTGCCAGCTCACCCCTCCTGACGAACACTGAAGCTTTCTTT	CASSPLLTNTEAFF
-	TRBV6-2/TRBV6-3	TRBJ1-5	-	TGTGCCAGCAGTTACCCGGGGGGTGTTGGACAGCCCCAGCATTTT	CASSYPGGVGQPQHF
-	TRBV5-4	TRBJ1-6	-	TGTGCCAGCAGCTTGGACGGGCGAACCCTCCACTTT	CASSLDGRTLHF
TRBD1	TRBV18	TRBJ1-2	-	TGTGCCAGCTCACCACGAGGGACAGTCGCCCCTAACTATGGCTACACCTTC	CASSPRGTVAPNYGYTF
TRBD1	TRBV5-4	TRBJ1-1	-	TGTGCCAGCAGCTTCCGCCAGGGGGGTATCACTGAAGCTTTCTTT	CASSFRQGGITEAFF
-	TRBV27	TRBJ2-1	-	TGTGCCAGCGGGCTACAAGAGTACAATGAGCAGTTCTTC	CASGLQEYNEQFF
-	TRBV27	TRBJ1-6	-	TGTGCCAGCGGGCGGGGGGGGACTCCCAATTCACCCCTCCACTTT	CASGRGGTPNSPLHF
-	TRBV18	TRBJ1-2	-	TGTGCCAGCTCACCAACCGGGACGGCATATGGCTACACCTTC	CASSPTGTAYGYTF
TRBD1	TRBV6-5	TRBJ2-7	-	TGTGCCAGCAGTTACAGCTCCGGGACAGGAGACTACGAGCAGTACTTC	CASSYSSGTGDYEQYF
-	TRBV19	TRBJ2-7	-	TGTGCCAGTAGTACCGGGGGTGGTTACTACGAGCAGTACTTC	CASSTGGGYYEQYF
TRBD1	TRBV4-3	TRBJ2-1	-	TGCGCCAGCAGCCAAGGAGGGGGCATTAAGCAGTTCTTC	CASSQGGGIKQFF
TRBD1	TRBV5-8	TRBJ1-5	once	TGTGCCAGCAGCCGTACCACAGGGGCTACTAGCAATCAGCCCCAGCATTTT	CASSRTTGATSNQPQHF
TRBD2	TRBV9	TRBJ2-3	-	TGTGCCAGCAGCGCTAGCGGGGTCAGGACAGATACGCAGTATTTT	CASSASGVRTDTQYF
TRBD1	TRBV28	TRBJ1-2	-	TGTGCCAGTAGTTCCGGGACAGGGTATAGCTATGGCTACACCTTC	CASSSGTGYSYGYTF
-	TRBV11-2	TRBJ1-5	-	TGTGCCAGCAGCGTGGGTAGCGGTCAGCCCCAGCATTTT	CASSVGSGQPQHF
-	TRBV6-5	TRBJ1-1	-	TGTGCCAGCGGCCGGGACGGCTTATCCAGAGGGGAAGCTTTCTTT	CASGRDGLSRGEAFF
-	TRBV6-5	TRBJ1-1	-	TGTGCCACCTCCTTTGGGGAGGGAAGGACTGAAGCTTTTTTT	CATSFGEGRTEAFF
TRBD2	TRBV4-3	TRBJ2-1	once	TGCGCCAGCAGCCAATCGGGACTAGCGGGAGTTGATGAGCAGTTCTTC	CASSQSGLAGVDEQFF
-	TRBV12-3/TRBV12-4	TRBJ1-3	-	TGTGCCAGCAGTCCCGCGGCAGGGAACACCATATATTTT	CASSPAAGNTIYF
TRBD1	TRBV27	TRBJ1-4	-	TGTGCCAGCAGTACTGACAGGGTGGGTGAAAAACTGTTTTTT	CASSTDRVGEKLFF
TRBD2	TRBV11-2	TRBJ2-7	-	TGTGCCAGCAGCCTCGCCGGACTAGCGGGAGTCGGCTACGAGCAGTACTTC	CASSLAGLAGVGYEQYF
-	TRBV19	TRBJ2-3	few	TGTGCCAGTAGCATGGGGTCTATCCGCCCCGATACGCAGTATTTT	CASSMGSIRPDTQYF
-	TRBV7-9	TRBJ1-2	-	TGTGCCAGCAGCTTATGGGACACTAACTATGGCTACACCTTC	CASSLWDTNYGYTF
-	TRBV18	TRBJ2-4	-	TGTGCCAGCTCACCTAACGAGGGGTCGTCCATTCAGTACTTC	CASSPNEGSSIQYF
TRBD1	TRBV5-4	TRBJ1-4	-	TGTGCCAGCAGCTTGAGTACAGGGGGCAACGAAAAACTGTTTTTT	CASSLSTGGNEKLFF
-	TRBV5-1	TRBJ1-1	-	TGCGCCAGCCACCTAGGGGGGCGAATGAACACTGAAGCTTTCTTT	CASHLGGRMNTEAFF
-	TRBV10-3	TRBJ1-1	-	TGTGCCATCAGTGCAGGGGATACTAACACTGAAGCTTTCTTT	CAISAGDTNTEAFF
TRBD1	TRBV6-5	TRBJ1-6	-	TGTGCCAGCAGGACAGGGAATAATTCACCCCTCCACTTT	CASRTGNNSPLHF
-	TRBV11-3	TRBJ2-7	-	TGTGCCAGCAGCTGGCGGGGCTACGAGCAGTACTTC	CASSWRGYEQYF
TRBD2	TRBV11-3	TRBJ2-7	-	TGTGCCAGCAGCCCCGGGACTAGCGGGAGTTACGAGCAGTACTTC	CASSPGTSGSYEQYF
-	TRBV3-1/TRBV3-2	TRBJ2-3	-	TGTGCCAGCAGCCTTGACACAGATACGCAGTATTTT	CASSLDTDTQYF
-	TRBV6-5	TRBJ1-1	-	TGTGCCAGCAGTTACGGAAAAGTGAACACTGAAGCTTTCTTT	CASSYGKVNTEAFF
TRBD1	TRBV11-2	TRBJ1-6	-	TGTGCCAGCAGCTTAGCGGGACAGGGGTTTTATAATTCACCCCTCCACTTT	CASSLAGQGFYNSPLHF
-	TRBV6-5	TRBJ2-7	few	TGTGCCAGCAGTTACGGGGGCCTTAGCTCCTACGAGCAGTACTTC	CASSYGGLSSYEQYF
-	TRBV5-4	TRBJ1-3	-	TGTGCCAGCAGCTTGAGGGGGGGCTCTGGAAACACCATATATTTT	CASSLRGGSGNTIYF
TRBD1	TRBV6-5	TRBJ2-7	-	TGTGCCAGCGCTTTAGGCGGGACAGGGCTCTACGAGCAGTACTTC	CASALGGTGLYEQYF
-	TRBV5-4	TRBJ2-1	-	TGTGCCAGCAGCGGGGACTCGAGCTCCTACAATGAGCAGTTCTTC	CASSGDSSSYNEQFF
-	TRBV4-2	TRBJ1-2	-	TGTGCCAGCAGCCAGGGAGACACCCTCCTTTATGGCTACACCTTC	CASSQGDTLLYGYTF
-	TRBV27	TRBJ1-5	-	TGTGCCAGCAGTTTGGAGGGGGGCAATCAGCCCCAGCATTTT	CASSLEGGNQPQHF
-	TRBV2	TRBJ1-5	few	TGTGCCAGCAGTGAAGATGGGGGGAATCAGCCCCAGCATTTT	CASSEDGGNQPQHF
-	TRBV19	TRBJ1-1	-	TGTGCCAGTAGGGGAAGAGGGGGGCCTGAAGCTTTCTTT	CASRGRGGPEAFF
-	TRBV3-1/TRBV3-2	TRBJ1-1	-	TGTGCCAGCAGCCAAGGAACCATGAACACTGAAGCTTTCTTT	CASSQGTMNTEAFF
-	TRBV7-2	TRBJ1-2	-	TGTGCCAGCAGCTTAACAGGGATTACTAGCTATGGCTACACCTTC	CASSLTGITSYGYTF
-	TRBV5-1	TRBJ1-2	-	TGCGCCAGCAGCCCGTTGATGCAGGGGATTCATGGCTACACCTTC	CASSPLMQGIHGYTF
-	TRBV6-5	TRBJ2-1	once	TGTGCCAGCAGTTCACGACATCCTAACATCAATGAGCAGTTCTTC	CASSSRHPNINEQFF
-	TRBV28	TRBJ2-2	-	TGTGCCAGCAGGAAGACAGGGAACACCGGGGAGCTGTTTTTT	CASRKTGNTGELFF
-	TRBV2	TRBJ1-1	-	TGTGCCAGCAGGACCATGGGGCAGGAAGCTTTCTTT	CASRTMGQEAFF
-	TRBV6-5	TRBJ2-3	-	TGTGCCAGCACCCAAGGGACGCCAGACAGAGATACGCAGTATTTT	CASTQGTPDRDTQYF
-	TRBV6-5	TRBJ2-3	-	TGTGCCGCCGGGGCTACTAGAGTAACAGATACGCAGTATTTT	CAAGATRVTDTQYF
-	TRBV12-5	TRBJ1-1	few	TGTGCTAGTGGTTTGAGAACAGGGACTGAAGCTTTCTTT	CASGLRTGTEAFF